The 30 T cell receptor beta chains listed next were all sequenced from one sample in a study of cytomegalovirus exposure and HLA in healthy donors. 60 Vbeta and 13 Jbeta primers were used in PCR. Profiling relied on immunoSEQ multiplex PCR, and the TCRdb table lists in-frame clones only, not all of them. The table lists 150,000 or so clones, about 74% of them singletons. The sequencing sample was made of PBMCs. The source of these receptors is a man younger than 35 in good health and CMV-seropositive.

This chain uses TRBV9 with TRBJ2-7; possible D gene TRBD2, 6 bases. CDR3 length equals 13 residues. Germline V CDR1 and CDR2: SGDLS, YYNGEE. Trimming removed 0 bases at V and 5 bases at J, with 9 bases between. CDR3 in DNA: TGTGCCAGCAGCGTAGGCAGGGAGGACGAGCAGTACTTC. Translating it yields CASSVGREDEQYF.

The DNA for the CDR3 is TGTGCCAGCAGCCTCACAGGTGTCAATGAGCAGTTCTTC. Its protein is CASSLTGVNEQFF. The V call is TRBV14, the J call TRBJ2-1; tentative D call: TRBD1 (5 bases). This CDR3 contains 13 residues. V was clipped by 4 bases and J by 6 bases, with 10 bases between them. The germline V gene encodes CDR1 SGHDN and CDR2 FVKESK.

The gene calls are TRBV7-8 and TRBJ1-5, with D uncertain. CDR3 length equals 12 residues. V was shortened by 3 bases and J by 4 bases, with 4 bases between the two germline ends. Germline V lookup: CDR1 SGHVS, CDR2 FQNEAQ. The CDR3 here is CASSFNNQPQHF. The CDR3 bases are TGTGCCAGCAGCTTTAATAATCAGCCCCAGCATTTT.

The chain links TRBV25-1 to TRBJ2-2; perhaps TRBD2 as D (6 bases). This CDR3 is built from 17 residues. Trimming removed 1 base from V and 1 base from J, with 13 bases in between. CDR1 is MGHDK and CDR2 is SYGVNS in the germline V gene. The CDR3 sequence: CASSEWGISGNTGELFF. For the CDR3, the DNA is TGTGCCAGCAGTGAATGGGGCATTAGCGGGAACACCGGGGAGCTGTTTTTT.

J is TRBJ1-5 and V is TRBV19; the D is unclear. Deletions cut 1 base from V and 5 bases from J, with 21 bases between. Per the germline V gene, CDR1 is LNHDA and CDR2 is SQIVND (reference sequence). This CDR3 has 18 residues. The CDR3 here is CASSIVSSGLGVHQPQHF. DNA for the CDR3: TGTGCCAGTAGTATAGTATCGTCGGGGTTAGGAGTTCATCAGCCCCAGCATTTT.

This chain connects TRBV19 to TRBJ2-1, with 12 nucleotides matching TRBD2. CDR3 length equals 15 residues. V shed 4 bases and J 4 bases; nucleotides not matched to a gene: 2. From germline, CDR1 is LNHDA and CDR2 SQIVND (reference sequence). In DNA, the CDR3 is TGTGCCAGTAGTACCCTAGCGGGAGGGTACAATGAGCAGTTCTTC. Translating gives CASSTLAGGYNEQFF.

The CDR3 region is CASSGWGLANEKLFF. CDR3 sequence (DNA): TGTGCCAGCAGCGGTTGGGGGCTTGCTAATGAAAAACTGTTTTTT. The chain recombines TRBV5-5 with TRBJ1-4, with a possible D match to TRBD1 (6 bases). V gave up 4 bases and J gave up 3 bases, with 13 bases separating them. Germline V gives CDR1 SGHKS, CDR2 YYEKEE (reference sequence). CDR3 length: 15 amino acids.

The chain combines TRBV10-1 with TRBJ1-6; D is undetermined. V gave up 1 base and J gave up 7 bases, with 5 bases separating them. The CDR3 runs 13 residues. The germline V gene has CDR1 WNHNN and CDR2 SYGVQD (reference sequence). The CDR3 protein is CASSEFSNSPLHF. The DNA for the CDR3 is TGCGCCAGCAGTGAGTTTAGCAATTCACCCCTCCACTTT.

V usage is TRBV19 and J usage is TRBJ1-2, with 8 bases lining up with TRBD1. Germline-derived CDR1 and CDR2 are LNHDA and SQIVND (reference sequence). This CDR3 comprises 13 residues. Germline trimming cut 5 bases from V and 7 bases from J; bases unmatched to any gene: 6. The CDR3 region has the DNA TGTGCCAGTAGTGGTCAGGGGGCGGTTGGCTACACCTTC. This encodes CASSGQGAVGYTF.

This chain links TRBV6-1 with TRBJ2-3; D is perhaps TRBD2 (5 bases). This CDR3 has 13 amino acids. The germline V gene has CDR1 MNHNS and CDR2 SASEGT. Trimming shortened V by 7 bases and J by 2 bases, and 10 bases separated the two germline ends. Here the CDR3 DNA reads TGTGCCAGCATGAGGGAACCCACAGATACGCAGTATTTT. It is translated as CASMREPTDTQYF.

V is TRBV6-5 and J is TRBJ2-7, with D tentatively TRBD1 (5 bases). The CDR3 has 13 amino acids. In germline, CDR1 is MNHEY, CDR2 SVGAGI. The V and J ends lost 6 bases and 0 bases respectively, with 9 bases between them. CDR3 loop: CASRAGSSYEQYF. CDR3 bases: TGTGCCAGCAGGGCAGGGTCCTCCTACGAGCAGTACTTC.

V usage is TRBV6-5 and J usage is TRBJ2-7; a weak D match, TRBD2 (5 bases). The CDR3 has 14 residues. The V gene lost 8 bases and the J gene lost 5 bases, with 19 bases spanning the gap. CDR1 MNHEY and CDR2 SVGAGI come from the germline V gene. CDR3: CASFSLGVGNEQYF. The CDR3 coding sequence is TGTGCCAGCTTCTCCCTCGGGGTCGGAAACGAGCAGTACTTC.

The gene calls are TRBV7-9 and TRBJ2-3, with 9 bases identical to TRBD2. There are 16 residues in the CDR3. Germline lookup yields CDR1 SEHNR and CDR2 FQNEAQ (reference sequence). V shed 0 bases and J 1 base; nucleotides not matched to a gene: 2. CDR3 nucleotides: TGTGCCAGCAGCTTAGCGGCGGGGGGGCGCACAGATACGCAGTATTTT. Amino acid sequence: CASSLAAGGRTDTQYF.

The rearrangement uses TRBV5-1 and TRBJ2-7, with 8 positions matching TRBD2. Trimming at V came to 1 base and at J to 4 bases, leaving 7 bases not matched to a gene. This CDR3 contains 15 residues. Germline V gene sequence: CDR1 SGHRS, CDR2 YFSETQ. CDR3 in DNA: TGCGCCAGCAGCTTGTCCATGACTAGCGTATACGAGCAGTACTTC. Encoded protein: CASSLSMTSVYEQYF.

This clone came up a few times. The V call is TRBV9, the J call TRBJ2-5, with D maybe TRBD1 (5 bases). The CDR3 is made up of 14 amino acids. CDR1 is SGDLS and CDR2 is YYNGEE in the germline V gene. V was shortened by 0 bases and J by 1 base, with 7 bases between the two germline ends. For the CDR3, the DNA is TGTGCCAGCAGCGTAGGGACAAGCCAAGAGACCCAGTACTTC. The encoded protein is CASSVGTSQETQYF.

The chain carries TRBV27 and TRBJ2-1; TRBD1 matches 10 bases. V gave up 6 bases and J gave up 1 base; unmatched junction bases: 6. Germline-derived CDR1 and CDR2 are MNHEY and SMNVEV (reference sequence). The length of the CDR3 is 16 residues. In DNA, the CDR3 is TGTGCCAGCAGCATCAGACAGGGGGCATCCTACAATGAGCAGTTCTTC. Residues: CASSIRQGASYNEQFF.

The CDR3 DNA reads TGTGCCACCAGCAGGACGAAGACAGGGGTAAACACCGGGGAGCTGTTTTTT. Encoded protein: CATSRTKTGVNTGELFF. This chain connects TRBV15 to TRBJ2-2; 8 nucleotides align to TRBD1. This CDR3 is built from 17 residues. J lost 2 bases, V lost 3 bases, and 8 bases had no gene match. Per the germline V gene, CDR1 is LNHNV and CDR2 is YYDKDF (reference sequence). Filled out from reference TRBV15 and TRBJ2-2, the complete variable domain reads DAMVIQNPRYQVTQFGKPVTLSCSQTLNHNVMYWYQQKSSQAPKLLFHYYDKDFNNEADTPDNFQSRRPNTSFCFLDIRSPGLGDTAMYLCATSRTKTGVNTGELFFGEGSRLTVL.

This rearrangement joins TRBV19 to TRBJ2-1; the match to TRBD2 covers 7 bases. The germline gives CDR1 LNHDA, CDR2 SQIVND (reference sequence). The CDR3 loop spans 16 amino acids. V shed 1 base, J shed 0 bases, and the junction held 3 bases outside the gene matches. CDR3 nucleotide sequence: TGTGCCAGTAGTATAGCCACTAGCGCCTCCTACAATGAGCAGTTCTTC. Amino acids: CASSIATSASYNEQFF.

A few counts support this clone. This chain connects TRBV10-3 to TRBJ2-1; no clear D gene. Trimming left V 2 bases short and J 7 bases short, with 6 bases between. The CDR3 consists of 12 residues. Germline loops: CDR1 ENHRY, CDR2 SYGVKD. CDR3 in DNA: TGTGCCATCAGTGAGAACCAGAATGAGCAGTTCTTC. It specifies CAISENQNEQFF.

V gene TRBV15 combines with J gene TRBJ1-4; 7 nucleotides match TRBD1. This CDR3 contains 13 residues. V lost 3 bases to trimming and J lost 8 bases; unmatched junction nucleotides: 3. The germline CDR1 and CDR2 sequences are LNHNV and YYDKDF (reference sequence). The CDR3: CATSSQTGEKLFF. Written as DNA, the CDR3 is TGTGCCACCAGCAGTCAGACAGGGGAAAAACTGTTTTTT.

The chain uses TRBV5-5 and TRBJ1-1, with TRBD1 matching 11 bases. Germline lookup yields CDR1 SGHKS and CDR2 YYEKEE (reference sequence). V lost 4 bases, J lost 2 bases, and 4 bases stayed unmatched. The CDR3 length is 15 residues. CDR3 coding DNA: TGTGCCAGCAGCCCGCGGACAGGGGGCAACACTGAAGCTTTCTTT. Translated: CASSPRTGGNTEAFF.

J is TRBJ2-5 and V is TRBV5-1; TRBD1 might be the D (5 bases). CDR1 and CDR2 (germline): SGHRS, YFSETQ. V was trimmed by 0 bases and J by 2 bases, leaving 8 bases between them. This CDR3 is 14 amino acids long. For the CDR3, the DNA is TGCGCCAGCAGCTTGGTGGACATACAAGAGACCCAGTACTTC. It encodes CASSLVDIQETQYF.

This chain connects TRBV29-1 to TRBJ2-7; D might be TRBD1 (6 bases). CDR3 size: 15 residues. The germline gives CDR1 SQVTM, CDR2 ANQGSEA. V gave up 6 bases and J gave up 2 bases, with 20 bases separating them. The CDR3, as DNA: TGCAGCGTGGCCGGGACACCGCGTACCCCCTACGAGCAGTACTTC. Translated, it gives CSVAGTPRTPYEQYF.

This clone was recorded a few times. The J gene is TRBJ1-1, the V gene TRBV30; a possible D gene is TRBD1 (6 bases). The CDR3 length is 14 residues. Trimming cost V 5 bases and J 1 base, with 14 bases left between them. Looked up from germline, CDR1 is GTSNPN and CDR2 is SVGIG (reference sequence). Here the CDR3 reads CAWGPGHRNTEAFF. The CDR3 DNA follows: TGTGCCTGGGGGCCGGGACATAGGAACACTGAAGCTTTCTTT.

The CDR3 sequence: CASSESRDTNQPQHF. CDR3 bases: TGTGCCAGCAGTGAATCTCGGGACACTAATCAGCCCCAGCATTTT. V gene TRBV25-1 combines with J gene TRBJ1-5, with a weak D call TRBD1 (6 bases). The CDR3 length is 15 residues. Trimming stripped 1 base from V and 4 bases from J, with 11 bases between. The germline gives CDR1 MGHDK, CDR2 SYGVNS.

The DNA of the CDR3 is TGTGCCAGCAGCTCTGACAGGGGGAAAAACATTCAGTACTTC. It specifies CASSSDRGKNIQYF. This sequence joins TRBV5-4 and TRBJ2-4; 9 positions agree with TRBD1. V lost 3 bases to trimming and J lost 4 bases; unmatched junction nucleotides: 2. Per the germline V gene, CDR1 is SGHNT and CDR2 is YYREEE (reference sequence). CDR3 length: 14 residues.

This clone was found a few times. The chain is built from TRBV5-6 and TRBJ1-6; no reliable D call. The CDR3 covers 13 residues. With 2 bases removed from V and 9 bases from J, the gap between germline ends came to 9 bases. Germline CDR1 reads SGHDT; CDR2 reads YYEEEE. The CDR3 protein is CASSFTTSSPLHF. CDR3 sequence (DNA): TGTGCCAGCAGCTTCACCACAAGTTCACCCCTCCACTTT.

This clone was detected only a few times. The rearrangement links TRBV4-2 to TRBJ2-7, with D possibly being TRBD1 (6 bases). V gave up 5 bases and J gave up 3 bases, with 8 bases separating them. This CDR3 is 12 amino acids long. Germline-derived CDR1 and CDR2 are LGHNA and YNFKEQ. The CDR3 protein is CASSYRDYEQYF. Written as DNA, the CDR3 is TGTGCCAGCAGCTACAGGGACTACGAGCAGTACTTC.

The chain recombines TRBV28 with TRBJ2-3, with TRBD2 identical over 7 bases. CDR1 MDHEN and CDR2 SYDVKM come from the germline V gene. This CDR3 region has 12 residues. J lost 4 bases, V lost 8 bases, and 3 bases had no gene match. In nucleotides, the CDR3 is TGTGCCAGCGGGAGGGCCCCAGATACGCAGTATTTT. Translation gives CASGRAPDTQYF.

The V and J genes are TRBV28 and TRBJ2-3, with a tentative D call TRBD2 (5 bases). The V and J ends lost 0 bases and 6 bases respectively, with 10 bases between them. The CDR3 spans 14 residues. Germline CDR1 reads MDHEN; CDR2 reads SYDVKM. CDR3 sequence (DNA): TGTGCCAGCAGTTTATGGAGGGCGGGCGATACGCAGTATTTT. Translating it yields CASSLWRAGDTQYF. The entire variable domain, with the rest obtained from reference TRBV28 and TRBJ2-3, is as follows: DVKVTQSSRYLVKRTGEKVFLECVQDMDHENMFWYRQDPGLGLRLIYFSYDVKMKEKGDIPEGYSVSREKKERFSLILESASTNQTSMYLCASSLWRAGDTQYFGPGTRLTVL.